The source of this T cell receptor beta chain is a study of T-cell memory formation after mild COVID-19. From the 5' RACE reads, TCRdb called clonotypes with MiXCR, one entry per CDR3 protein. The data hold some 600,000 distinct CDR3 sequences, with 17% observed a single time. The CDR3 consists of 16 residues. Germline V gene lookup returns CDR1 LGHNA and CDR2 YNFKEQ. Trimming removed 0 bases from V and 0 bases from J; junction bases left unmatched: 4. This clonotype was picked up a small number of times. Sequencing was performed on PBMCs or a T cell subset sorted from them (not recorded which). The receptor was isolated from an adult woman who had mild COVID-19 (a few samples of this study predate the infection). Cell type and time point are not known. V and J are TRBV4-2 and TRBJ2-7, with TRBD2 identical over 8 bases. Here the CDR3 reads CASSQDHGGASYEQYF. CDR3 sequence (DNA): TGTGCCAGCAGCCAAGATCACGGGGGGGCCTCCTACGAGCAGTACTTC.